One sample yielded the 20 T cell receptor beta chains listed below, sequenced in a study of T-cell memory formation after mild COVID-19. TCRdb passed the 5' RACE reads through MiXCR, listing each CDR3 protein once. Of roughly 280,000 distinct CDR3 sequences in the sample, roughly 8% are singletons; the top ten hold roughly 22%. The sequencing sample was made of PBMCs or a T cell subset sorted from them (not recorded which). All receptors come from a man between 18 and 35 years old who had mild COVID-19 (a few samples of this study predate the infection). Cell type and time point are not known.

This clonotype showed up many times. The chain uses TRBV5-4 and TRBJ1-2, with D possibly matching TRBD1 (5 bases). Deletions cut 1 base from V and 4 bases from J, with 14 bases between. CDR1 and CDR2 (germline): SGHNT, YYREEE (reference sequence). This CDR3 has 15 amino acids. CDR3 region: CASSLFWGGVYGYTF. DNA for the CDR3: TGTGCCAGCAGCTTGTTCTGGGGAGGGGTCTATGGCTACACCTTC. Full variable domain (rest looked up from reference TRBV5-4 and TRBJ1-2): ETGVTQSPTHLIKTRGQQVTLRCSSQSGHNTVSWYQQALGQGPQFIFQYYREEENGRGNFPPRFSGLQFPNYSSELNVNALELDDSALYLCASSLFWGGVYGYTFGSGTRLTVV.

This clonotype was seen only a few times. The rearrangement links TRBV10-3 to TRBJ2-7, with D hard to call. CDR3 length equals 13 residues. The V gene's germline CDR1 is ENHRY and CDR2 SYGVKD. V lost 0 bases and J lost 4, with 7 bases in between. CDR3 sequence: CAISESIGYEQYV. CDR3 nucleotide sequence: TGTGCCATCAGTGAGTCGATAGGTTACGAGCAGTACGTC.

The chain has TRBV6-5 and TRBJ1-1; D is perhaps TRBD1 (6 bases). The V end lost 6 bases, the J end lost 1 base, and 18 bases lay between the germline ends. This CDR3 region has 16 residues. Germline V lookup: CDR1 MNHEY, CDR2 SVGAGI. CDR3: CASSRPPGGANTEAFF. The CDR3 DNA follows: TGTGCCAGCAGCCGCCCCCCCGGGGGGGCGAACACTGAAGCTTTCTTT.

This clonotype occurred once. CDR3 protein: CSVEDPGSSSYNEQFF. CDR3 DNA: TGCAGCGTTGAAGATCCCGGCTCGAGCTCCTACAATGAGCAGTTCTTC. The genes are TRBV29-1 and TRBJ2-1; D ambiguous. This CDR3 region has 16 residues. The V end lost 0 bases, the J end lost 0 bases, and 12 bases lay between the germline ends. Germline V gene lookup returns CDR1 SQVTM and CDR2 ANQGSEA.

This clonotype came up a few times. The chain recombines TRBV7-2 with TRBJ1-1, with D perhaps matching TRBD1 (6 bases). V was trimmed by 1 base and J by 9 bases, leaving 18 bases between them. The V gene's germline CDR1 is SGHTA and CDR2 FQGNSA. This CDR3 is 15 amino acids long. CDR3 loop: CASSLEGDHGVKAFF. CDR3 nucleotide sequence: TGTGCCAGCAGCTTAGAGGGGGATCATGGAGTCAAAGCTTTCTTT.

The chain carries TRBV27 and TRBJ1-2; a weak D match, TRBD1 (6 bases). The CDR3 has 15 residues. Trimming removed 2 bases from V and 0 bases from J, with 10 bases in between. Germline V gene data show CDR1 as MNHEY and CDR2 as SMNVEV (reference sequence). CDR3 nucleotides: TGTGCCAGCAGTTTACGGGACATCTCTAACTATGGCTACACCTTC. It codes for CASSLRDISNYGYTF.

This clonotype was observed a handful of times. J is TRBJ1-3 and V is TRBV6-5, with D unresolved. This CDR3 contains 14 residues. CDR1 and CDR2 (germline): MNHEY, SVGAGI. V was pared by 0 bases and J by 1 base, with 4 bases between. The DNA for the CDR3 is TGTGCCAGCAGTTACTCGGGGTCTGGAAACACCATATATTTT. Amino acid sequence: CASSYSGSGNTIYF.

CDR3 nucleotides: TGCGCCAGCAGCGATGTACGAAAGGGGTGGAACACTGAAGCTTTCTTT. This sequence encodes CASSDVRKGWNTEAFF. The V call is TRBV5-1, the J call TRBJ1-1; maybe TRBD1 (5 bases). Germline lookup yields CDR1 SGHRS and CDR2 YFSETQ. The V end was cut by 4 bases, the J end by 1 base, with 17 bases between. The CDR3 is made up of 16 amino acids.

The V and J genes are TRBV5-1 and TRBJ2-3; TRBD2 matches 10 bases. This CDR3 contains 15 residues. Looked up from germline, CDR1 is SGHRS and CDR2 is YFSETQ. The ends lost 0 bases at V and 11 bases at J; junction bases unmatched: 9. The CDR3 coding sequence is TGCGCCAGCAGCTTGGCCTCGTTAGCGGGGGGTCTGCAGTATTTT. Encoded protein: CASSLASLAGGLQYF.

The DNA for the CDR3 is TGTGCCAGTAGTACTCGGACTAGCGGATACACCGGGGAGCTGTTTTTT. The encoded protein is CASSTRTSGYTGELFF. This chain connects TRBV19 to TRBJ2-2; 10 bases fit TRBD2. The CDR3 has 16 residues. CDR1 and CDR2 (germline): LNHDA, SQIVND (reference sequence). V trimming: 4 bases; J trimming: 3 bases; junction bases outside the gene matches: 5.

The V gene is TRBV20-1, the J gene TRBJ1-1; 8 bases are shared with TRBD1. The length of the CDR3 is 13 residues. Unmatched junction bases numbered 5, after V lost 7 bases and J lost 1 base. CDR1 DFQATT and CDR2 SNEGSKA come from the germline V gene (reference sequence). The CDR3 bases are TGCAGTGGACAGGGGACGGCGAACACTGAAGCTTTCTTT. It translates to CSGQGTANTEAFF.

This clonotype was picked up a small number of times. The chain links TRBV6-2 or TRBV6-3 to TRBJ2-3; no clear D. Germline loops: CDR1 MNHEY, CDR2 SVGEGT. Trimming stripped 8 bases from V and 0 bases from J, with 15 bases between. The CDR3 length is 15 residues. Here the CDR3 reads CASSRPGGSTDTQYF. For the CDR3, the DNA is TGTGCCAGCTCGAGGCCGGGTGGGAGCACAGATACGCAGTATTTT.

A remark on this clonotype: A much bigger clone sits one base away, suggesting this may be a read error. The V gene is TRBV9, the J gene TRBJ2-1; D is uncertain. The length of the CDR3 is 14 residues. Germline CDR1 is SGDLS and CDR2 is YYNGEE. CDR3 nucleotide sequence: TGTGCCAGAAGCGTAGAGGACTCCTACAATGAGCAGTTCTTC. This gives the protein CARSVEDSYNEQFF. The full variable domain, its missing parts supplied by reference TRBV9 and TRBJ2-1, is DSGVTQTPKHLITATGQRVTLRCSPRSGDLSVYWYQQSLDQGLQFLIQYYNGEERAKGNILERFSAQQFPDLHSELNLSSLELGDSALYFCARSVEDSYNEQFFGPGTRLTVL.

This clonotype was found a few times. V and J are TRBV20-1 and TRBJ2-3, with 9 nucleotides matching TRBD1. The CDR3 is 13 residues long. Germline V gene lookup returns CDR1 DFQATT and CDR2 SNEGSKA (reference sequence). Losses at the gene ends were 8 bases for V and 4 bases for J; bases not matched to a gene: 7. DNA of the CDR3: TGCAGTATAGGGACAGGGTTCGCAGATACGCAGTATTTT. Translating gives CSIGTGFADTQYF.

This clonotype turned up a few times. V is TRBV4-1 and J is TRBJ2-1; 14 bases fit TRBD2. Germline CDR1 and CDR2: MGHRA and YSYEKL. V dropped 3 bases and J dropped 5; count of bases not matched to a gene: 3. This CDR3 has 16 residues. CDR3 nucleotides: TGCGCCAGCAGCCATGGGACTAGCGGGAGTGACAATGAGCAGTTCTTC. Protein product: CASSHGTSGSDNEQFF.

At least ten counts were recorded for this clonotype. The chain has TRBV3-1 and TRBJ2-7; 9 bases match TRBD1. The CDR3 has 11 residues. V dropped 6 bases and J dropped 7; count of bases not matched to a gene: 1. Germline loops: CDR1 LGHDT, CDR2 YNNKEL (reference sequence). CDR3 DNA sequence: TGTGCCAGCAGAGGACAGGGGGAGCAGTACGTC. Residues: CASRGQGEQYV.

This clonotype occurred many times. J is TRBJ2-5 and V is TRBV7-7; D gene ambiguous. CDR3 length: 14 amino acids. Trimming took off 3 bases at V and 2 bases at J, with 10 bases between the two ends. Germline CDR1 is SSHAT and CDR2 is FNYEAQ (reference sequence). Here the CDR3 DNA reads TGTGCCAGCAGCTTGTTGGGGAAACAAGAGACCCAGTACTTC. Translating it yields CASSLLGKQETQYF.

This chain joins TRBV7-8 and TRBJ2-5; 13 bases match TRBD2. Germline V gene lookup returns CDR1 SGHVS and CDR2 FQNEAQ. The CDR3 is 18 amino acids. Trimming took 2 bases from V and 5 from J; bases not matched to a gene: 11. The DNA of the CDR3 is TGTGCCAGCAGCTTATGGGGCGGGGGACTAGCGGGGATGGAGACCCAGTACTTC. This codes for CASSLWGGGLAGMETQYF.

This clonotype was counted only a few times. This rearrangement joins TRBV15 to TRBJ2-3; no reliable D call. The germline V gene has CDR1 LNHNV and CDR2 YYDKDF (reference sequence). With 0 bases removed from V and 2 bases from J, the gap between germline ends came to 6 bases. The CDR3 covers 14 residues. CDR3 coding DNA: TGTGCCACCAGCAGAGACAGGAACACAGATACGCAGTATTTT. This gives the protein CATSRDRNTDTQYF.

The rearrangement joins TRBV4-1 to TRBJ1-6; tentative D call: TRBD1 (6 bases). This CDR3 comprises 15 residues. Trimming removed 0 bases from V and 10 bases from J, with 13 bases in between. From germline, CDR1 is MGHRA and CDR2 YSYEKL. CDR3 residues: CASSQDLRGVSPLHF. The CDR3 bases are TGCGCCAGCAGCCAAGATCTCAGGGGTGTATCACCCCTCCACTTT.